These T cell receptor beta chains were read from a single sample in a study of identical twins. TCRdb reprocessed the 5' RACE reads via MiXCR and lists one record per CDR3 protein. The sample comprises a few hundred thousand distinct CDR3 sequences, 13% to 15% of which are singletons, and roughly 0.4% rests with the top ten. The data were also submitted as part of a second study, on yellow fever vaccine responses in identical twins.

Specimen: CD4+ T cells sorted from blood. These receptor sequences come from a woman aged 18-35 years in good health. CDR3s include the opening cysteine and the closing phenylalanine or tryptophan. The order of the fields is V gene, clone size, D gene, J gene, CDR3 protein, CDR3 DNA. The D gene is left open where the match is weak. Clone size, where shown, is once, few, many, or a class for clones that have expanded.

V: TRBV9; size: NA; D: NA; J: TRBJ2-1; CDR3: CASSVAGTNNEQFF; DNA: TGTGCCAGCAGCGTAGCAGGGACCAACAATGAGCAGTTCTTC
V: TRBV24-1; size: NA; D: TRBD2; J: TRBJ2-3; CDR3: CATSDSGTSDWDTQYF; DNA: TGTGCCACCAGTGACTCCGGGACTAGCGATTGGGATACGCAGTATTTT
V: TRBV10-3; size: NA; D: NA; J: TRBJ1-2; CDR3: CAISESIRQETNYGYTF; DNA: TGTGCCATCAGTGAGTCGATTCGACAGGAGACTAACTATGGCTACACCTTC
V: TRBV15; size: few; D: TRBD1; J: TRBJ2-3; CDR3: CATSRLRSTGVGTDTQYF; DNA: TGTGCCACCAGCAGACTACGATCGACAGGGGTTGGCACAGATACGCAGTATTTT
V: TRBV18; size: NA; D: NA; J: TRBJ2-1; CDR3: CASSPPLHTNNEQFF; DNA: TGTGCCAGCTCACCACCGTTGCATACCAACAATGAGCAGTTCTTC
V: TRBV20-1; size: few; D: TRBD1; J: TRBJ2-3; CDR3: CSARDRQGAGTDTQYF; DNA: TGCAGTGCTAGAGACCGACAGGGAGCGGGCACAGATACGCAGTATTTT
V: TRBV20-1; size: NA; D: TRBD2; J: TRBJ2-1; CDR3: CSARPVGSGRILALNEQFF; DNA: TGCAGTGCTAGACCGGTGGGGAGCGGGAGGATTTTAGCCTTGAATGAGCAGTTCTTC
V: TRBV5-1; size: many; D: TRBD1; J: TRBJ1-1; CDR3: CASSRRTGGLGTEAFF; DNA: TGCGCCAGCAGCCGACGGACAGGGGGCTTGGGCACTGAAGCTTTCTTT
V: TRBV6-1; size: NA; D: TRBD2; J: TRBJ2-1; CDR3: CASSEWTSGDNEQFF; DNA: TGTGCCAGCAGTGAATGGACTAGCGGGGACAATGAGCAGTTCTTC
V: TRBV2; size: few; D: TRBD2; J: TRBJ2-2; CDR3: CASSEVAGETGELFF; DNA: TGTGCCAGCAGTGAAGTAGCGGGAGAGACCGGGGAGCTGTTTTTT
V: TRBV6-5; size: few; D: NA; J: TRBJ2-2; CDR3: CASSYSRALERPGELFF; DNA: TGTGCCAGCAGTTACTCGAGAGCCCTAGAGCGACCCGGGGAGCTGTTTTTT
V: TRBV7-8; size: NA; D: NA; J: TRBJ2-2; CDR3: CASSSGGRGPNTGELFF; DNA: TGTGCCAGCAGCTCTGGAGGCCGGGGTCCGAACACCGGGGAGCTGTTTTTT
V: TRBV3-1; size: NA; D: NA; J: TRBJ2-2; CDR3: CASSQVAGALNGELFF; DNA: TGTGCCAGCAGCCAAGTGGCGGGGGCCTTGAACGGGGAGCTGTTTTTT
V: TRBV2; size: NA; D: TRBD2; J: TRBJ2-1; CDR3: CASSEFVAGGLEQFF; DNA: TGTGCCAGCAGTGAATTTGTAGCGGGAGGGCTTGAGCAGTTCTTC
V: TRBV2; size: few; D: NA; J: TRBJ1-5; CDR3: CASSEAQAGAYGQPQHF; DNA: TGTGCCAGCAGTGAAGCGCAGGCAGGGGCGTACGGTCAGCCCCAGCATTTT
V: TRBV5-1; size: many; D: TRBD1; J: TRBJ1-5; CDR3: CASSLGDSDSNQPQHF; DNA: TGCGCCAGCAGCTTGGGGGACAGTGATAGCAATCAGCCCCAGCATTTT
V: TRBV29-1; size: NA; D: NA; J: TRBJ2-7; CDR3: CSVFLGTPALEQYF; DNA: TGCAGCGTTTTCTTAGGGACCCCTGCGCTCGAGCAGTACTTC
V: TRBV5-1; size: few; D: NA; J: TRBJ1-1; CDR3: CASSMGRGTEAFF; DNA: TGCGCCAGCAGCATGGGAAGGGGAACTGAAGCTTTCTTT
V: TRBV4-1; size: many; D: NA; J: TRBJ2-1; CDR3: CASSLAVSSYNEQFF; DNA: TGCGCCAGCAGCCTAGCGGTTAGCTCCTACAATGAGCAGTTCTTC
V: TRBV3-1; size: NA; D: NA; J: TRBJ1-6; CDR3: CASSQVSRGLSPLHF; DNA: TGTGCCAGCAGCCAAGTTTCCAGGGGTTTGTCACCCCTCCACTTT
V: TRBV2; size: NA; D: NA; J: TRBJ2-1; CDR3: CASSEGGHEQFF; DNA: TGTGCCAGCAGTGAGGGGGGGCATGAGCAGTTCTTC
V: TRBV10-3; size: few; D: NA; J: TRBJ2-2; CDR3: CAISSTGELFF; DNA: TGTGCCATCAGTAGTACCGGGGAGCTGTTTTTT
V: TRBV23-1; size: NA; D: NA; J: TRBJ2-5; CDR3: CASSPRAPLGTQYF; DNA: TGCGCCAGCAGTCCCCGGGCTCCACTGGGGACCCAGTACTTC
V: TRBV29-1; size: NA; D: NA; J: TRBJ1-1; CDR3: CSASPPGTVNTEAFF; DNA: TGCAGCGCCTCACCTCCCGGGACGGTGAACACTGAAGCTTTCTTT
V: TRBV5-1; size: few; D: NA; J: TRBJ2-5; CDR3: CASRGGDGETQYF; DNA: TGCGCCAGCAGAGGCGGGGACGGAGAGACCCAGTACTTC
V: TRBV6-2/TRBV6-3; size: NA; D: NA; J: TRBJ2-3; CDR3: CASSYGQNTDTQYF; DNA: TGTGCCAGCAGTTACGGACAGAATACAGATACGCAGTATTTT
V: TRBV6-1; size: NA; D: TRBD2; J: TRBJ2-5; CDR3: CASSEWASGRRETQYF; DNA: TGTGCCAGCAGTGAGTGGGCTAGCGGGAGAAGAGAGACCCAGTACTTC
V: TRBV11-2; size: NA; D: TRBD2; J: TRBJ2-1; CDR3: CATPSVAGGNEQFF; DNA: TGTGCCACCCCCTCAGTAGCGGGAGGAAATGAGCAGTTCTTC
V: TRBV18; size: NA; D: TRBD2; J: TRBJ2-1; CDR3: CASSPVRERTGNEQFF; DNA: TGTGCCAGCTCACCGGTGCGGGAGAGGACGGGCAATGAGCAGTTCTTC
V: TRBV7-8; size: few; D: NA; J: TRBJ2-1; CDR3: CASSPQTLRGLLNEQFF; DNA: TGTGCCAGCAGCCCCCAGACCCTACGGGGGCTTTTAAATGAGCAGTTCTTC
V: TRBV12-3/TRBV12-4; size: NA; D: TRBD2; J: TRBJ2-2; CDR3: CASSSASGTGELFF; DNA: TGTGCCAGCAGTTCGGCTAGCGGGACCGGGGAGCTGTTTTTT
V: TRBV6-1; size: NA; D: TRBD1; J: TRBJ2-7; CDR3: CASSGDRGYEQYF; DNA: TGTGCCAGCAGTGGGGACAGGGGCTACGAGCAGTACTTC
V: TRBV11-3; size: NA; D: NA; J: TRBJ2-1; CDR3: CASSSQGLHYNEQFF; DNA: TGTGCCAGCAGCTCACAGGGTCTCCACTACAATGAGCAGTTCTTC
V: TRBV9; size: NA; D: TRBD2; J: TRBJ2-1; CDR3: CASKPGLDYNEQFF; DNA: TGTGCCAGCAAGCCCGGACTAGACTACAATGAGCAGTTCTTC
V: TRBV5-1; size: many; D: TRBD2; J: TRBJ2-2; CDR3: CASSSLTSGRNTGELFF; DNA: TGCGCCAGCAGCTCATTAACTAGCGGGAGGAACACCGGGGAGCTGTTTTTT
V: TRBV3-1; size: NA; D: TRBD2; J: TRBJ2-3; CDR3: CASSQELAGDTDTQYF; DNA: TGTGCCAGCAGCCAAGAACTAGCGGGGGACACAGATACGCAGTATTTT
V: TRBV3-1; size: few; D: TRBD2; J: TRBJ2-2; CDR3: CASSPRLAGGPGELFF; DNA: TGTGCCAGCAGCCCGCGACTAGCGGGGGGCCCCGGGGAGCTGTTTTTT
V: TRBV5-1; size: NA; D: NA; J: TRBJ2-1; CDR3: CASSFLTGSYNEQFF; DNA: TGCGCCAGCAGCTTTCTTACGGGCTCCTACAATGAGCAGTTCTTC
V: TRBV6-1; size: NA; D: TRBD2; J: TRBJ2-2; CDR3: CASSPRTSGGAGELFF; DNA: TGTGCCAGCAGTCCAAGGACTAGCGGGGGGGCCGGGGAGCTGTTTTTT
V: TRBV7-9; size: NA; D: NA; J: TRBJ2-1; CDR3: CASRRGDSSGNEQFF; DNA: TGTGCCAGCAGGCGGGGGGACAGTTCGGGCAATGAGCAGTTCTTC
V: TRBV20-1; size: NA; D: NA; J: TRBJ2-1; CDR3: CGAGGPSPNNEQFF; DNA: TGCGGGGCCGGAGGGCCTAGCCCTAACAATGAGCAGTTCTTC
V: TRBV3-1; size: NA; D: TRBD2; J: TRBJ2-3; CDR3: CASSREGFTDTQYF; DNA: TGTGCCAGCAGCCGGGAGGGCTTCACAGATACGCAGTATTTT
V: TRBV20-1; size: few; D: TRBD2; J: TRBJ2-5; CDR3: CSAPPGLKETQYF; DNA: TGCAGTGCTCCACCGGGACTAAAGGAGACCCAGTACTTC
V: TRBV3-1; size: few; D: NA; J: TRBJ2-3; CDR3: CASSPLGLNTDTQYF; DNA: TGTGCCAGCAGCCCCCTCGGACTAAACACAGATACGCAGTATTTT
V: TRBV11-3; size: few; D: TRBD1; J: TRBJ2-1; CDR3: CASSPFPGQGWHEQFF; DNA: TGTGCCAGCAGCCCTTTTCCGGGACAGGGGTGGCATGAGCAGTTCTTC
V: TRBV3-1; size: NA; D: TRBD2; J: TRBJ2-1; CDR3: CATREGHGDSNNEQFF; DNA: TGTGCCACCCGGGAGGGTCACGGGGACTCAAACAATGAGCAGTTCTTC
V: TRBV14; size: NA; D: NA; J: TRBJ2-7; CDR3: CASSQRVHEQYF; DNA: TGTGCCAGCAGCCAAAGGGTCCACGAGCAGTACTTC